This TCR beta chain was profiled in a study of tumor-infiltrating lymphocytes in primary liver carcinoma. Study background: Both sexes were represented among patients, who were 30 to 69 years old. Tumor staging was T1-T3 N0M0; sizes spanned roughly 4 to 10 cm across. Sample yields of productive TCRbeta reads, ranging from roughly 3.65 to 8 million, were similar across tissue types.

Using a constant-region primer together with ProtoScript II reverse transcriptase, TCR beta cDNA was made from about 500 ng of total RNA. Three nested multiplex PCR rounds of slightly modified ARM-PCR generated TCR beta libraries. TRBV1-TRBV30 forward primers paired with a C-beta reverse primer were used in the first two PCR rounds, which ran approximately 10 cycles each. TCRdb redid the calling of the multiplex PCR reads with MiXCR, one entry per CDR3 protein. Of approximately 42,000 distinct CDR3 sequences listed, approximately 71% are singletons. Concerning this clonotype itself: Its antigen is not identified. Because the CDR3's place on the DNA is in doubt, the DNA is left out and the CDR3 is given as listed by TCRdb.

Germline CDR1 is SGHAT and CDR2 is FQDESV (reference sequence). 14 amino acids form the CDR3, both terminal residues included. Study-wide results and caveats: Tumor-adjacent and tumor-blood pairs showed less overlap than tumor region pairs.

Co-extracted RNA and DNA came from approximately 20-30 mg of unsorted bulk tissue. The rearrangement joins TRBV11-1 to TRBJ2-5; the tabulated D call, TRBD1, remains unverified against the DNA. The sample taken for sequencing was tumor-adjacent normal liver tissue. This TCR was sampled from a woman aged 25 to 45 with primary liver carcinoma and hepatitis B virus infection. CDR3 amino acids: CSSSWAGGTGAQYF.